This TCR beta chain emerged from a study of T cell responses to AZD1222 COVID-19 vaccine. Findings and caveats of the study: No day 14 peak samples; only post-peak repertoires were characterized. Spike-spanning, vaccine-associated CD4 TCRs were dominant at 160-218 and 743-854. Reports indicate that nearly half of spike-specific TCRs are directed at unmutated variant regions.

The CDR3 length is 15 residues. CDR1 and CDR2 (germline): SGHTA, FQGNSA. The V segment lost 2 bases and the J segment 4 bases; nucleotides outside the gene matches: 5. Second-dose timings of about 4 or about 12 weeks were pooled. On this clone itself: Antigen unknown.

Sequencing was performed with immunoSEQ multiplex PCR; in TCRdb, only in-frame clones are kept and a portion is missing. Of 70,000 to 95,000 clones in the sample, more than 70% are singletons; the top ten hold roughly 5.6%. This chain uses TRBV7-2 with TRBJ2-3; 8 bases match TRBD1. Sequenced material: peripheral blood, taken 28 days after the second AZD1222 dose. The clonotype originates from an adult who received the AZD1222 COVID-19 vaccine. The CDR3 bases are TGTGCCAGCAGCTTATCTGGACAGGGTGCAGATACGCAGTATTTT. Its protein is CASSLSGQGADTQYF.